This TCR beta chain was found in a study of shared clonotypes between healthy human individuals. Findings and limits, study-wide: Memory subsets generally showed smaller estimated richness than naive subsets did.

CDR1 is SEHNR and CDR2 is FQNEAQ in the germline V gene (reference sequence). The CDR3 has 14 amino acids. V dropped 5 bases and J dropped 4; count of bases not matched to a gene: 6. About 30,000 T cell genomes (roughly 190 ng DNA) went into each sorted-subset replicate. Profiling relied on immunoSEQ multiplex PCR, and the TCRdb table lists in-frame clones only, not all of them. The sample yields approximately 2,200,000 clones, about 93% seen once. Naive CD8 cells, CD45RO-negative and positively selected for CCR7, excluded terminally differentiated effector memory CD45RA+ cells. As for this clone: As yet, its antigen is unknown.

The sequence was obtained from a man between 18 and 29 years old in good health. Some clones in this sample may be carry-over from other donors' samples. The sample consisted of naive CD8+ T cells from PBMCs. The chain joins TRBV7-9 to TRBJ1-1, with 8 nucleotides matching TRBD1. The CDR3 coding sequence is TGTGCCAGCAGCCCCGCCGGACAGGGCACTGAAGCTTTCTTT. Protein sequence: CASSPAGQGTEAFF.